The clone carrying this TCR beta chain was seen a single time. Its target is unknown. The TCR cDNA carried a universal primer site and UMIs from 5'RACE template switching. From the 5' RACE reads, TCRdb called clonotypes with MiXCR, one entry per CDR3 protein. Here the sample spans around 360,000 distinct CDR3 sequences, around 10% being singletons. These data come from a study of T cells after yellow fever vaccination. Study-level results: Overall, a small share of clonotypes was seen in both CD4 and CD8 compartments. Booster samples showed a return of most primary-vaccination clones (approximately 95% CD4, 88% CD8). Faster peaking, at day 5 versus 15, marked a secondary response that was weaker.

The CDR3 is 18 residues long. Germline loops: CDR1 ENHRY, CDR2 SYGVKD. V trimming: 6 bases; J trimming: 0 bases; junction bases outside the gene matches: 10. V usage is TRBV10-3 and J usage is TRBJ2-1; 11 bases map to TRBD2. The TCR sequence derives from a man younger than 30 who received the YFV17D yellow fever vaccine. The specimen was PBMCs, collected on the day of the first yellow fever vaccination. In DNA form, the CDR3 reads TGTGCCATCAGCCTCGGGACTAGCGGAACACGCTCCTACAATGAGCAGTTCTTC. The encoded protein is CAISLGTSGTRSYNEQFF.